The clone carrying this T cell receptor beta chain was seen more than once but under ten times. The antigen is unknown. cDNA synthesis used the whole RNA isolate, giving expressed TCRB sequences. Sequenced by immunoSEQ multiplex PCR; TCRdb stores in-frame clones only, minus some. Of about 220,000 clones listed, roughly a tenth are singletons. Germline CDR1 is SGHNT and CDR2 is YYREEE (reference sequence). Trimming at V came to 4 bases and at J to 4 bases, leaving 10 bases not matched to a gene. CDR3 length: 16 residues. This specimen comes from a study of beta chain features in type 1 diabetes. Findings of the study overall: TCRB repertoires of naive, central memory and Treg cells appeared more similar among patients than among healthy donors.

All sorted populations exceeded 95% purity. V usage is TRBV5-4 and J usage is TRBJ2-3; the match to TRBD2 covers 9 bases. Sample: central memory CD4+ T cells from blood. The TCR sequence derives from a man between 18 and 29 years old in good health. The CDR3 DNA reads as TGTGCCAGCAGCCACAAAGCGGGAGGCGCACCAGATACGCAGTATTTT. Amino acids: CASSHKAGGAPDTQYF.